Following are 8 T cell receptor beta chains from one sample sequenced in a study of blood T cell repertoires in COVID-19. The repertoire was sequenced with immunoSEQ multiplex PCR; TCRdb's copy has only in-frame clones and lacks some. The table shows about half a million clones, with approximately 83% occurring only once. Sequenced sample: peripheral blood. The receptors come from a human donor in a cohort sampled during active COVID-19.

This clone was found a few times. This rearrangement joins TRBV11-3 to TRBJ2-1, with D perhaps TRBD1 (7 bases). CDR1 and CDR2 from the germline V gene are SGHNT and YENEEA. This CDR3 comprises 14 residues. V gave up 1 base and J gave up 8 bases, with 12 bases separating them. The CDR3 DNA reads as TGTGCCAGCAGCTTAGGACAGGGACTCGATGAGCAGTTCTTC. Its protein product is CASSLGQGLDEQFF.

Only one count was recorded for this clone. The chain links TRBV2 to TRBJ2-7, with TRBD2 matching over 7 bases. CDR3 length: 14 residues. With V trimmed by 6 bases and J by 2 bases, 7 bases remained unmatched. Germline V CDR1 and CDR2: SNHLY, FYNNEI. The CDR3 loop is CASSREAGTYEQYF. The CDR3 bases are TGTGCCAGCAGCCGGGAGGCGGGGACCTACGAGCAGTACTTC.

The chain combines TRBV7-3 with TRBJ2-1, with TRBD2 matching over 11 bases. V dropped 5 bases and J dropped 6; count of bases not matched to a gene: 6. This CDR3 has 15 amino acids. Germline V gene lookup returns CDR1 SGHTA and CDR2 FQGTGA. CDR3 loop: CASSQTSGIGNEQFF. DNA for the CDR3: TGTGCCAGCAGCCAGACTAGCGGGATAGGCAATGAGCAGTTCTTC.

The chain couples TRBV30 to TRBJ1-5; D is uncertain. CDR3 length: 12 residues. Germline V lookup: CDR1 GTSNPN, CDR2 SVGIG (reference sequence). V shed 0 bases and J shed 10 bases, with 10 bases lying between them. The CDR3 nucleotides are TGTGCCTGGAGTGTACTCCCGGGACCCCAGCATTTT. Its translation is CAWSVLPGPQHF.

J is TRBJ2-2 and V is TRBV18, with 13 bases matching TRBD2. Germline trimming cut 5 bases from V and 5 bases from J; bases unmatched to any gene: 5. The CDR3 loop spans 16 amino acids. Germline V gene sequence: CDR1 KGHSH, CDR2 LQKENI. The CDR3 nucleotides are TGTGCCAGCTCAGGTCGACTAGCGGGAGGTACCGGGGAGCTGTTTTTT. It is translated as CASSGRLAGGTGELFF.

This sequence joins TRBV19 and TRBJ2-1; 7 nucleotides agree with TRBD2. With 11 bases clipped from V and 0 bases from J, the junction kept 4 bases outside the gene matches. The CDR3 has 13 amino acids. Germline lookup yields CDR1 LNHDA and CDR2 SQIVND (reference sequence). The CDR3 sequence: CASSGSSYNEQFF. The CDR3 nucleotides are TGTGCCTCTAGCGGAAGCTCCTACAATGAGCAGTTCTTC.

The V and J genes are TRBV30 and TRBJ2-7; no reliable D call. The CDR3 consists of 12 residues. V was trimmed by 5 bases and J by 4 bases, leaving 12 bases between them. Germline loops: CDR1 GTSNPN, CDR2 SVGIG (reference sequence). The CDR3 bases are TGTGCCTGGGGGCGTCGGGTTTACGAGCAGTACTTC. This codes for CAWGRRVYEQYF.

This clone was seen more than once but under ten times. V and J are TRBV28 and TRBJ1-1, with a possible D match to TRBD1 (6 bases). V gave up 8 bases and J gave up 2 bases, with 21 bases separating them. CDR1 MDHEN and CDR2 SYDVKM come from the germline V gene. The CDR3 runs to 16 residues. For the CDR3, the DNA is TGTGCCAGCGCCCTCTACCCAACAGGGAGTAACACTGAAGCTTTCTTT. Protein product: CASALYPTGSNTEAFF. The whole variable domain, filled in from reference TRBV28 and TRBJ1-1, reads DVKVTQSSRYLVKRTGEKVFLECVQDMDHENMFWYRQDPGLGLRLIYFSYDVKMKEKGDIPEGYSVSREKKERFSLILESASTNQTSMYLCASALYPTGSNTEAFFGQGTRLTVV.